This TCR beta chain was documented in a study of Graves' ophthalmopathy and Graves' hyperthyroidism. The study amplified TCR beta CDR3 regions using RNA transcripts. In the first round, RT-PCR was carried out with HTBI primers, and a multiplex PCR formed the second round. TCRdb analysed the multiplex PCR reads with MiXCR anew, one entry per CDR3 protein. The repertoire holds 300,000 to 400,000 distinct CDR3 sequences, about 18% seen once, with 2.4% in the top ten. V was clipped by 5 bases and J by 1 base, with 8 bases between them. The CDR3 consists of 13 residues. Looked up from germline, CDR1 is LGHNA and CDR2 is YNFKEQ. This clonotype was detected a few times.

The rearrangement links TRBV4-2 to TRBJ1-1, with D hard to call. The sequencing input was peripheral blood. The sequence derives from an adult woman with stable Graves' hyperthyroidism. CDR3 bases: TGTGCCAGCAGCGAAAGGAAGAACACTGAAGCTTTCTTT. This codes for CASSERKNTEAFF.